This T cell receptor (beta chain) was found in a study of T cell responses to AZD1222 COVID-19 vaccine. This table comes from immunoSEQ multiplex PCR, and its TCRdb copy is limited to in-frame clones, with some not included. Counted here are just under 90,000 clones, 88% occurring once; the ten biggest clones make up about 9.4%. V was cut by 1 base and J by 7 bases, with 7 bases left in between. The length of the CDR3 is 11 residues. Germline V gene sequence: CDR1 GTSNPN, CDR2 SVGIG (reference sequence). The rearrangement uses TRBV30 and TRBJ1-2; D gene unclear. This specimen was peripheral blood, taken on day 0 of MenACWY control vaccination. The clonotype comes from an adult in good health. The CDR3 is CAWSAGPGYTF. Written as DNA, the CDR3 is TGTGCCTGGAGTGCAGGACCTGGCTACACCTTC.